The sequence of this T cell receptor beta chain was determined in a study of T-cell memory formation after mild COVID-19. General study points: Clones that contracted clustered mainly in CM and EM if CD4+ and in EMRA if CD8+. In second-wave clones peaking day 37, SARS-CoV-2 specificity remained unconfirmed.

This CDR3 has 15 residues. CDR1 is MGHRA and CDR2 is YSYEKL in the germline V gene. Trimming removed 3 bases from V and 5 bases from J; junction bases left unmatched: 9. This clonotype has just a few counts. Its specificity is unknown. 5'RACE with constant-segment primers yielded barcoded, UMI-tagged TCR alpha and TCR beta cDNA libraries. Using its own MiXCR run on the 5' RACE reads, TCRdb lists one record per CDR3 protein. The sample has 100,000 or so distinct CDR3 sequences; over 8.5% are singletons. V usage is TRBV4-1 and J usage is TRBJ1-2, with 7 bases that match TRBD1. The sequence was obtained from a man between 18 and 35 years old who had mild COVID-19 (a few samples of this study predate the infection). Cell type and time point are not known. The specimen sequenced was PBMCs or a T cell subset sorted from them (not recorded which). The chain's CDR3 is CASSQEQGVVYGYTF. The CDR3 DNA sequence: TGCGCCAGCAGCCAGGAGCAGGGGGTGGTGTATGGCTACACCTTC.